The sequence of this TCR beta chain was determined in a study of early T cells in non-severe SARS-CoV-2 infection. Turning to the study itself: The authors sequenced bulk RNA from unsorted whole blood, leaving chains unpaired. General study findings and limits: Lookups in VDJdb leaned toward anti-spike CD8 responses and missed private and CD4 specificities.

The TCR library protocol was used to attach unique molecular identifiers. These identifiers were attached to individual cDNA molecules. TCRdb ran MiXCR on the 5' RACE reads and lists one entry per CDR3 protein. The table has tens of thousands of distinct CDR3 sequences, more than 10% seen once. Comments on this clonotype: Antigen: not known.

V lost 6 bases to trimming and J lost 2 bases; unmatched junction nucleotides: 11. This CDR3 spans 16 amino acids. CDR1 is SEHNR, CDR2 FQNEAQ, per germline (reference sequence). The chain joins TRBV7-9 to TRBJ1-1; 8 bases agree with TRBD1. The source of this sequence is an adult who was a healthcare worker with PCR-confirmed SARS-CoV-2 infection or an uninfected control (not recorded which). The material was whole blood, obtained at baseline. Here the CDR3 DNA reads TGTGCCAGCAGTTTCGGACAGGGTGGGGTAAACACTGAAGCTTTCTTT. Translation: CASSFGQGGVNTEAFF.